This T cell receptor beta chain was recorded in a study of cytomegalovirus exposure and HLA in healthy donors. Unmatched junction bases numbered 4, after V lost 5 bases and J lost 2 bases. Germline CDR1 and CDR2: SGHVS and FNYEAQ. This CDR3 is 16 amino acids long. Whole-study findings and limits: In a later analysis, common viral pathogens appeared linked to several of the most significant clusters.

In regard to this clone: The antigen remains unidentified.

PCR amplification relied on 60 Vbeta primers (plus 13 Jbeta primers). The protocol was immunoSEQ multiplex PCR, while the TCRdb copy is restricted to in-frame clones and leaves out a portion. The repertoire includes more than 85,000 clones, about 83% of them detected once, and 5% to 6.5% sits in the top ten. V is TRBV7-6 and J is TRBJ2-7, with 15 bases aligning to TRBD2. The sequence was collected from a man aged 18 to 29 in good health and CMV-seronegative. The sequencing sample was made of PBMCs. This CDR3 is CASSPGLAGGTYEQYF. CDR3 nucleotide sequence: TGTGCCAGCAGCCCGGGACTAGCGGGAGGAACCTACGAGCAGTACTTC. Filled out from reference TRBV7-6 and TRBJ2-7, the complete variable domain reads GAGVSQSPRYKVTKRGQDVALRCDPISGHVSLYWYRQALGQGPEFLTYFNYEAQQDKSGLPNDRFSAERPEGSISTLTIQRTEQRDSAMYRCASSPGLAGGTYEQYFGPGTRLTVT.